These 24 T cell receptor beta chains were sequenced from one sample in a study of cytomegalovirus exposure and HLA in healthy donors. The PCR had 60 Vbeta and 13 Jbeta primers. TCRdb's table, derived via immunoSEQ multiplex PCR, lists solely in-frame clones and lacks some. Counted here are some 94,000 clones, just under 70% occurring once; the ten biggest clones make up approximately 2.9%. The source material was PBMCs. Receptors originate from a man between 50 and 59 years old in good health and CMV-seronegative.

The chain couples TRBV18 to TRBJ1-5; TRBD1 aligns across 12 bases. This CDR3 spans 17 amino acids. Germline V CDR1 and CDR2: KGHSH, LQKENI. J lost 6 bases, V lost 1 base, and 7 bases had no gene match. CDR3 loop: CASSPRGQGALVQPQHF. The CDR3 DNA sequence: TGTGCCAGCTCACCACGGGGACAGGGGGCTCTGGTTCAGCCCCAGCATTTT. The entire variable domain, with the rest obtained from reference TRBV18 and TRBJ1-5, is as follows: NAGVMQNPRHLVRRRGQEARLRCSPMKGHSHVYWYRQLPEEGLKFMVYLQKENIIDESGMPKERFSAEFPKEGPSILRIQQVVRGDSAAYFCASSPRGQGALVQPQHFGDGTRLSIL.

The CDR3 loop is CASSLIDNYGYTF. CDR3 coding DNA: TGTGCCAGCAGCTTGATAGATAACTATGGCTACACCTTC. This sequence joins TRBV5-5 and TRBJ1-2; D unresolved. The V end was cut by 1 base, the J end by 1 base, with 5 bases between. Looked up from germline, CDR1 is SGHKS and CDR2 is YYEKEE (reference sequence). The CDR3 length is 13 residues.

This clone was found a few times. The chain is built from TRBV5-1 and TRBJ2-5, with no clear D. V dropped 6 bases and J dropped 1 base, with 13 bases sitting between them. The germline CDR1 and CDR2 sequences are SGHRS and YFSETQ. CDR3 length: 14 residues. CDR3 nucleotides: TGCGCCAGCAATGCCGCTAGTGCCCAAGAGACCCAGTACTTC. Its translation: CASNAASAQETQYF.

Details on this clone: A read error may produce the germline difference seen at one junction end. The chain joins TRBV5-1 to TRBJ1-2; perhaps TRBD1 as D (6 bases). The CDR3 is made up of 15 amino acids. Germline V gene sequence: CDR1 SGHRS, CDR2 YFSETQ. CDR3 sequence reads: CASSLAAQGNYGYTF. DNA for the CDR3: TGCGCCAGCAGTTTGGCGGCACAGGGCAACTATGGCTACACCTTC.

The V gene is TRBV6-5, the J gene TRBJ2-3; D remains ambiguous. The CDR3 contains 11 residues. Trimming cost V 8 bases and J 5 bases, with 8 bases left between them. Germline V lookup: CDR1 MNHEY, CDR2 SVGAGI. CDR3 DNA: TGTGCCAGCGCGAGAGGAGATACGCAGTATTTT. As protein: CASARGDTQYF.

This chain uses TRBV5-1 with TRBJ2-3; a weak D match, TRBD2 (6 bases). Germline V lookup: CDR1 SGHRS, CDR2 YFSETQ. The CDR3 loop spans 16 amino acids. V dropped 3 bases and J dropped 1 base, with 15 bases sitting between them. The CDR3 sequence is CASSSGVTRGTDTQYF. The CDR3 DNA is TGCGCCAGCAGCTCGGGCGTGACTAGAGGCACAGATACGCAGTATTTT.

V is TRBV6-5 and J is TRBJ1-1; perhaps TRBD1 as D (6 bases). There are 14 residues in the CDR3. Germline loops: CDR1 MNHEY, CDR2 SVGAGI. V was pared by 7 bases and J by 1 base, with 13 bases between. The CDR3 protein is CASNRGAGNTEAFF. In nucleotides, the CDR3 is TGTGCCAGCAACCGGGGGGCGGGGAACACTGAAGCTTTCTTT.

The chain joins TRBV2 to TRBJ1-1, with a weak D call TRBD1 (5 bases). The CDR3 totals 13 residues. Trimming cost V 8 bases and J 0 bases, with 10 bases left between them. Germline lookup yields CDR1 SNHLY and CDR2 FYNNEI. The CDR3 DNA reads TGTGCCAGCCTAAGACAGTTGAACACTGAAGCTTTCTTT. Protein sequence: CASLRQLNTEAFF.

The chain joins TRBV4-1 to TRBJ2-1; TRBD2 might be the D (7 bases). V lost 8 bases, J lost 0 bases, and 14 bases lay in between. There are 15 residues in the CDR3. Germline V gene lookup returns CDR1 MGHRA and CDR2 YSYEKL. Here the CDR3 DNA reads TGCGCCAGCCAACCGGGGGGCCGCTCCTACAATGAGCAGTTCTTC. Its protein product is CASQPGGRSYNEQFF.

This clone was recorded a few times. The chain joins TRBV9 to TRBJ1-4, with D possibly matching TRBD1 (6 bases). Germline lookup yields CDR1 SGDLS and CDR2 YYNGEE. V shed 2 bases and J shed 6 bases, with 14 bases lying between them. This CDR3 comprises 15 residues. CDR3 region: CASSVGHAFDEKLFF. CDR3 coding DNA: TGTGCCAGCAGCGTGGGACATGCGTTCGATGAAAAACTGTTTTTT.

J is TRBJ2-6 and V is TRBV7-2; D may be TRBD1 (5 bases). Germline values: CDR1 SGHTA, CDR2 FQGNSA. This CDR3 has 15 amino acids. The V end lost 5 bases, the J end lost 2 bases, and 10 bases lay between the germline ends. The CDR3 here is CASSPTRAGANVLTF. In DNA, the CDR3 is TGTGCCAGCAGCCCTACCAGGGCTGGGGCCAACGTCCTGACTTTC.

V is TRBV29-1 and J is TRBJ2-5; 8 bases fit TRBD2. This CDR3 contains 15 residues. The junction had 10 bases not matched to a gene; V was cut back by 4 bases and J by 3 bases. CDR1 is SQVTM and CDR2 is ANQGSEA in the germline V gene. This chain's CDR3 is CSVVGISGAEETQYF. DNA of the CDR3: TGCAGCGTTGTGGGGATTAGCGGGGCAGAAGAGACCCAGTACTTC.

In regard to this clone: Distinct nucleotide sequences in the sample also encode this CDR3. V usage is TRBV6-6 and J usage is TRBJ1-1, with D perhaps matching TRBD1 (5 bases). Deletions cut 2 bases from V and 1 base from J, with 5 bases between. The CDR3 has 13 amino acids. Germline-derived CDR1 and CDR2 are MNHNY and SVGAGI (reference sequence). The CDR3 region is CASSYRGNTEAFF. CDR3 DNA sequence: TGTGCCAGCAGTTACAGGGGGAACACTGAAGCTTTCTTT.

The CDR3 coding sequence is TGTGCCAGCAGTTACCCCGGGACAACTGCTCTGTTCTTC. Translated: CASSYPGTTALFF. The chain carries TRBV6-5 and TRBJ2-1, with D perhaps TRBD1 (6 bases). V was pared by 2 bases and J by 15 bases, with 17 bases between. The germline CDR1 and CDR2 sequences are MNHEY and SVGAGI. The length of the CDR3 is 13 residues.

The V and J genes are TRBV27 and TRBJ1-5; no firm D call. The germline gives CDR1 MNHEY, CDR2 SMNVEV (reference sequence). Trimming stripped 2 bases from V and 1 base from J, with 12 bases between. This CDR3 is built from 16 residues. This CDR3 reads CASSLGSGNSNQPQHF. In nucleotides, the CDR3 is TGTGCCAGCAGTTTAGGGTCGGGAAACAGCAATCAGCCCCAGCATTTT.

The chain carries TRBV5-4 and TRBJ2-2, with D possibly TRBD2 on 5 matching bases. V was cut by 0 bases and J by 3 bases, with 9 bases left in between. Germline V gene data show CDR1 as SGHNT and CDR2 as YYREEE (reference sequence). The CDR3 has 15 amino acids. CDR3 sequence: CASSLGLRDTGELFF. Written as DNA, the CDR3 is TGTGCCAGCAGCTTGGGGCTGAGGGACACCGGGGAGCTGTTTTTT.

This clone was observed a few times. The chain employs TRBV4-2 and TRBJ2-5, with D tentatively TRBD1 (5 bases). Trimming cost V 3 bases and J 7 bases, with 18 bases left between them. The CDR3 is 15 amino acids. The V gene's germline CDR1 is LGHNA and CDR2 YNFKEQ. CDR3 DNA: TGTGCCAGCAGCCAGGTATCCCAGCAGGGCGGGACCCAGTACTTC. Translating gives CASSQVSQQGGTQYF.

The chain couples TRBV9 to TRBJ2-5; 7 bases are a match to TRBD1. With V trimmed by 4 bases and J by 2 bases, 8 bases remained unmatched. CDR1 and CDR2 (germline): SGDLS, YYNGEE. The CDR3 has 15 residues. The CDR3 DNA reads as TGTGCCAGCAGCTCGGGACAGCTCCTACAAGAGACCCAGTACTTC. Translation gives CASSSGQLLQETQYF. Looking up the rest from reference TRBV9 and TRBJ2-5 gives the full variable domain: DSGVTQTPKHLITATGQRVTLRCSPRSGDLSVYWYQQSLDQGLQFLIQYYNGEERAKGNILERFSAQQFPDLHSELNLSSLELGDSALYFCASSSGQLLQETQYFGPGTRLLVL.

Concerning this clone: This CDR3 is also generated by other DNA sequences in the sample. The chain is built from TRBV5-1 and TRBJ1-1; 11 nucleotides match TRBD1. The germline V gene encodes CDR1 SGHRS and CDR2 YFSETQ. CDR3 length: 14 residues. J lost 5 bases, V lost 4 bases, and 4 bases had no gene match. The CDR3 DNA reads as TGCGCCAGCAGCCCGGGACAGGGGGGGACTGAAGCTTTCTTT. It specifies CASSPGQGGTEAFF.

Regarding this clone: Other DNA sequences from this sample encode an identical CDR3 as well. V usage is TRBV7-2 and J usage is TRBJ2-1; weak D call: TRBD2 (6 bases). Germline V lookup: CDR1 SGHTA, CDR2 FQGNSA. The CDR3 consists of 13 residues. V lost 6 bases and J lost 4, with 10 bases in between. CDR3 sequence: CASRLGTYNEQFF. The CDR3 coding sequence is TGTGCCAGCAGGCTCGGGACTTACAATGAGCAGTTCTTC.

The V call is TRBV5-1, the J call TRBJ2-7; the match to TRBD1 covers 7 bases. CDR1 is SGHRS and CDR2 is YFSETQ in the germline V gene. With 5 bases clipped from V and 4 bases from J, the junction kept 6 bases outside the gene matches. The CDR3 runs to 13 residues. CDR3 sequence (DNA): TGCGCCAGCAGTAAGATACAGGGGTACGAGCAGTACTTC. This encodes CASSKIQGYEQYF.

V usage is TRBV19 and J usage is TRBJ1-2, with TRBD1 as a possible D gene (6 bases). V was shortened by 7 bases and J by 4 bases, with 16 bases between the two germline ends. The germline V gene encodes CDR1 LNHDA and CDR2 SQIVND (reference sequence). The CDR3 loop spans 14 amino acids. The CDR3 DNA follows: TGTGCCAGTACCCTAAGGACAGTTTTCTATGGCTACACCTTC. As protein: CASTLRTVFYGYTF.

This rearrangement joins TRBV7-8 to TRBJ1-6; no reliable D call. Trimming shortened V by 5 bases and J by 14 bases, and 10 bases separated the two germline ends. Per the germline V gene, CDR1 is SGHVS and CDR2 is FQNEAQ. The CDR3 is 11 amino acids. The CDR3 bases are TGTGCCAGCAGCGTTGGAGAAGCCCTCCACTTT. It is translated as CASSVGEALHF.

V and J are TRBV5-1 and TRBJ1-1, with D maybe TRBD1 (5 bases). Germline CDR1 SGHRS, CDR2 YFSETQ. Trimming took off 1 base at V and 0 bases at J, with 13 bases between the two ends. CDR3 size: 16 residues. The CDR3 nucleotides read TGCGCCAGCAGCTTGCTGCCGCGACAGATGAACACTGAAGCTTTCTTT. This gives the protein CASSLLPRQMNTEAFF.